A selection of T cell receptor beta chains follows, all from one sample in a study of CD8 T cell repertoires and HIV-1 epitope variants. Which antigens these TCRs recognize remains unknown. Method: immunoSEQ multiplex PCR; TCRdb's copy keeps in-frame clones and lacks some. The sample shows over 1,500 clones, 73% of them seen only once. Sequenced input: cultured CD8+ T cells derived from PBMCs. The receptors here all came from a male donor with HIV. Each CDR3 is given with its conserved first and last residue. A D gene is named only where the DNA matches it firmly. Size tells how often a clone was seen (once, few, many) or the class of an expanded clone, and some rows leave it out.

J gene | clone size | V gene | D gene | CDR3 DNA | CDR3 protein
TRBJ2-7 | NA | TRBV10-1 | TRBD1 | TGCGCCAGCAGTTTGGGACAGGCGGGGGAGCAGTACTTC | CASSLGQAGEQYF
TRBJ2-7 | NA | TRBV5-6 | NA | TGTGCCAGCAGCTCAACAGGCCGCGCCGCCGAGCAGTACTTC | CASSSTGRAAEQYF
TRBJ2-1 | NA | TRBV6-5 | NA | TGTGCCAGCAGTTACTCTTCCGGGAGAGGAGAGCAGTTCTTC | CASSYSSGRGEQFF
TRBJ1-5 | NA | TRBV28 | TRBD1 | TGTGCCAGCACCCGCGAGGGACAGGGGATTCAGCCCCAGCATTTT | CASTREGQGIQPQHF
TRBJ1-1 | few | TRBV5-4 | NA | TGTGCCAGCAGCTTCGGGGGCACTGAAGCTTTCTTT | CASSFGGTEAFF
TRBJ2-5 | NA | TRBV25-1 | NA | TGTGCCAGCAGTGAATGGGGGACGAGGGAGACCCAGTACTTC | CASSEWGTRETQYF
TRBJ2-2 | NA | TRBV11-2 | TRBD2 | TGTGCCAGCAGCCTTCAAGGGCGCGGGGGCGGGGAGCTGTTTTTT | CASSLQGRGGGELFF
TRBJ2-2 | NA | TRBV11-1 | TRBD1 | TGTGCCAGCAGCCCCTTGACCAGGGGGATTGGGGCCGGGGAGCTGTTTTTT | CASSPLTRGIGAGELFF
TRBJ2-2 | NA | TRBV7-9 | NA | TGTGCCAGCAGCCTAATTGAAGGGTCGAACACCGGGGAGCTGTTTTTT | CASSLIEGSNTGELFF
TRBJ1-6 | few | TRBV7-9 | NA | TGTGCCAGCAGTCCTGGGGCAGGGGATTCACCCCTCCACTTT | CASSPGAGDSPLHF
TRBJ2-7 | few | TRBV5-6 | TRBD1 | TGTGCCAGCAGCTGGCAGTCGACCAGGGGGCTATACGAGCAGTACTTC | CASSWQSTRGLYEQYF
TRBJ1-2 | NA | TRBV27 | TRBD1 | TGTGCCAGCAGTTTATTCGGCGGGACAGGGAAAACCACCTTC | CASSLFGGTGKTTF
TRBJ2-5 | NA | TRBV27 | NA | TGTGCCAGCACCATAACATGGGGGACCCAGTACTTC | CASTITWGTQYF
TRBJ2-1 | NA | TRBV9 | TRBD2 | TGTGCCAGCAGCGTAGAGCGAGCGGGGGAAAATGAGCAGTTCTTC | CASSVERAGENEQFF
TRBJ1-2 | few | TRBV4-1 | NA | TGCGCCAGCAGCCAGTCACCGAACTATGGCTACACCTTC | CASSQSPNYGYTF
TRBJ1-5 | once | TRBV15 | NA | TGTGCCACCAGGGCTAAGGGTAATCAGCCCCAGCATTTT | CATRAKGNQPQHF
TRBJ1-1 | NA | TRBV28 | NA | TGTGCCAGCAGTCCGGGGGAAGGAAGGACTGAAGCTTTCTTT | CASSPGEGRTEAFF
TRBJ1-5 | NA | TRBV6-1 | NA | TGTGCCAGCAGCGTAGACACCGACAACTATCAGCCCCAGCATTTT | CASSVDTDNYQPQHF
TRBJ2-1 | NA | TRBV4-3 | NA | TGCGCCAGCAGCCAAGCCCCCCTACCACTAGATCTAGATGAGCAGTTCTTC | CASSQAPLPLDLDEQFF
TRBJ2-1 | NA | TRBV7-8 | NA | TGTGCCAGCAGCTTAACACAGGGCCCCTCGGATGAGCAGTTCTTC | CASSLTQGPSDEQFF
TRBJ2-1 | NA | TRBV19 | TRBD2 | TGTGCCAGTAGTCTTAGCGGGAGCGATGAGCAGTTCTTC | CASSLSGSDEQFF
TRBJ2-5 | NA | TRBV28 | NA | TGTGCCAGCAGCACTCGTAGGAGGGACGAGACCCAGTACTTC | CASSTRRRDETQYF
TRBJ2-3 | NA | TRBV7-9 | TRBD2 | TGTGCCAGCAGCTTAGTTAGCGGGAGTACAGATACGCAGTATTTT | CASSLVSGSTDTQYF
TRBJ2-3 | NA | TRBV28 | NA | TGTGCCAGCAGACGCGGGACTTACTACACAGATACGCAGTATTTT | CASRRGTYYTDTQYF
TRBJ2-2 | NA | TRBV19 | NA | TGTGCCAGTAGTAACTGGATTCAGACTACGAACACCGGGGAGCTGTTTTTT | CASSNWIQTTNTGELFF
TRBJ1-1 | few | TRBV13 | TRBD1 | TGTGCCAGCAGCTCGGGACAGGGGGCGGGCACTGAAGCTTTCTTT | CASSSGQGAGTEAFF
TRBJ2-1 | NA | TRBV27 | NA | TGTGCCAGCAGTTTAGGGGACTCGTACAATGAGCAGTTCTTC | CASSLGDSYNEQFF
TRBJ2-1 | NA | TRBV10-1 | NA | TGCGCCAGCAGTGAGTCGGGGGGACGATTCAATGAGCAGTTCTTC | CASSESGGRFNEQFF
TRBJ1-5 | NA | TRBV4-1 | NA | TGCGCCAGCAGCCAACCTCCCGGGGGCAATCAGCCCCAGCATTTT | CASSQPPGGNQPQHF
TRBJ2-5 | NA | TRBV27 | NA | TGTGCCAGCAGTTTCGAAGACAGCTTCCAAGAGACCCAGTACTTC | CASSFEDSFQETQYF
TRBJ1-4 | NA | TRBV6-6 | TRBD1 | TGTGCCAGCAGTGATTGGACAGGGGGAGATGAAAAACTGTTTTTT | CASSDWTGGDEKLFF
TRBJ2-7 | NA | TRBV6-5 | NA | TGTGCCAGCAGTTACGGGGCACAGGGCGAGCAGTACTTC | CASSYGAQGEQYF
TRBJ1-4 | NA | TRBV28 | NA | TGTGCCAGCAGCACAGGGACACAGATTTGGGAAAAACTGTTTTTT | CASSTGTQIWEKLFF
TRBJ2-1 | NA | TRBV5-4 | TRBD2 | TGTGCCAGCAGCTTGTCCCTAGCGGGGCTCCAAATCAATGAGCAGTTCTTC | CASSLSLAGLQINEQFF
TRBJ2-1 | NA | TRBV4-1 | TRBD2 | TGCGCCAGCAGCCAAGATAGACTGGCGGGGGGAAATGAGCAGTTCTTC | CASSQDRLAGGNEQFF
TRBJ2-7 | NA | TRBV5-6 | NA | TGTGCCAGCAGCAGCGACAGGAGTTACGAGCAGTACTTC | CASSSDRSYEQYF
TRBJ1-1 | NA | TRBV4-3 | NA | TGCGCCAGCAGCCAAGACCCGACCGATCAAAACCTGAACACTGAAGCTTTCTTT | CASSQDPTDQNLNTEAFF
TRBJ1-1 | NA | TRBV6-5 | TRBD1 | TGTGCCAGCAGTTACGCGAACAGGGGGATGAACACTGAAGCTTTCTTT | CASSYANRGMNTEAFF
TRBJ2-7 | NA | TRBV14 | NA | TGTGCCAGCAGCCAAGTAGAGGAGATCTACGAGCAGTACTTC | CASSQVEEIYEQYF